This note documents a single T cell receptor (beta chain) sequence. The antigen is unknown. Selected positively for CCR7 and CD45RO-negative, naive CD8 cells excluded terminally differentiated effector memory CD45RA+ cells. This entry belongs to a study of shared clonotypes between healthy human individuals. Study findings and constraints: Relative to their counterparts shared across all four donors, non-shared clonotypes exhibited diminished generation probabilities. Rarefaction revealed incomplete sorted-subset sequencing despite large depth.

Genomic DNA per cell subset filled all wells of several immunoSEQ plates. The method was immunoSEQ multiplex PCR; TCRdb's version includes in-frame clones alone and lacks a portion of them. There are hundreds of thousands of clones in the sample; 92% occur only once, and 24% lies in the top ten. Trimming took 0 bases from V and 4 from J; bases not matched to a gene: 14. From germline, CDR1 is MNHEY and CDR2 SMNVEV (reference sequence). The CDR3 contains 20 residues. Sequencing was carried out using naive CD8+ T cells sorted from blood. The sequence was collected from a man aged 30-40 years in good health. V usage is TRBV27 and J usage is TRBJ2-1, with 11 bases lining up with TRBD2. The CDR3, as DNA: TGTGCCAGCAGTTTATCCCTGCAGACCCTTAGCGGGAGGGATTACAATGAGCAGTTCTTC. It yields the protein CASSLSLQTLSGRDYNEQFF.